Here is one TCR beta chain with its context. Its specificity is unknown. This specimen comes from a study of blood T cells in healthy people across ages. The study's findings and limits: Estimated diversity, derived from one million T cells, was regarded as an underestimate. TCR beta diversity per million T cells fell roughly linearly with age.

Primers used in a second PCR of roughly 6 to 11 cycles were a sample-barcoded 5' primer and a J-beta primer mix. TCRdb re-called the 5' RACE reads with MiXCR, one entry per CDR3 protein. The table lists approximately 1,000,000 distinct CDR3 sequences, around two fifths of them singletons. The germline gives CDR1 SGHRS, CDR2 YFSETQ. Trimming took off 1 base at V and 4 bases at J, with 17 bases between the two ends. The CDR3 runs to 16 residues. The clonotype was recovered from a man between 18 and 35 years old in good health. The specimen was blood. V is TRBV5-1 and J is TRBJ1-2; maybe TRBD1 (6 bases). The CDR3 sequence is CASSLSGGVSPYGYTF. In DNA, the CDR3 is TGCGCCAGCAGCTTGTCGGGGGGCGTGAGTCCCTATGGCTACACCTTC.